The next 10 T cell receptor beta chains were all read from a single sample in a study of shared clonotypes between healthy human individuals. The repertoire was sequenced with immunoSEQ multiplex PCR; TCRdb's copy has only in-frame clones and lacks some. The sample consists of some 2,100,000 clones, around 95% of them appearing once. The sample consisted of naive CD4+ T cells sorted from blood. Subset in this sample: CD45RA+ positively selected. These receptors were taken from a man aged 18 to 29 in good health.

The rearrangement links TRBV29-1 to TRBJ1-3; TRBD1 aligns across 8 bases. The CDR3 extends over 14 amino acids. The germline gives CDR1 SQVTM, CDR2 ANQGSEA. After removal of 2 bases from V and 4 bases from J, the junction contained 4 bases not matched to a gene. The CDR3 DNA is TGCAGCGTTGAACAGGGGGCAAGAGGAAACACCATATATTTT. This sequence encodes CSVEQGARGNTIYF.

This clone has only one observation. V is TRBV29-1 and J is TRBJ1-2, with D perhaps matching TRBD1 (6 bases). The V gene lost 2 bases and the J gene lost 7 bases, with 14 bases spanning the gap. This CDR3 contains 13 residues. Per germline, CDR1 SQVTM and CDR2 ANQGSEA. The CDR3 reads CSVEFMGAAGYTF. In nucleotides, the CDR3 is TGCAGCGTTGAATTCATGGGGGCGGCTGGCTACACCTTC.

The chain employs TRBV6-1 and TRBJ2-7; D gene uncertain. The V end lost 1 base, the J end lost 3 bases, and 16 bases lay between the germline ends. This CDR3 contains 16 residues. Germline V gene sequence: CDR1 MNHNS, CDR2 SASEGT. CDR3 residues: CASSEEIAGPYYEQYF. The CDR3 DNA is TGTGCCAGCAGTGAAGAAATCGCAGGTCCCTACTACGAGCAGTACTTC.

This clone was observed once. The chain links TRBV5-4 to TRBJ1-6, with D uncertain. Germline V lookup: CDR1 SGHNT, CDR2 YYREEE (reference sequence). V lost 5 bases, J lost 0 bases, and 12 bases lay in between. The CDR3 is 16 amino acids. CDR3 sequence: CASRRVGSSYNSPLHF. CDR3 sequence (DNA): TGTGCCAGCAGAAGAGTTGGGAGCTCCTATAATTCACCCCTCCACTTT. The whole variable domain, remainder taken from reference TRBV5-4 and TRBJ1-6, is ETGVTQSPTHLIKTRGQQVTLRCSSQSGHNTVSWYQQALGQGPQFIFQYYREEENGRGNFPPRFSGLQFPNYSSELNVNALELDDSALYLCASRRVGSSYNSPLHFGNGTRLTVT.

This rearrangement joins TRBV28 to TRBJ2-7, with a tentative D call TRBD1 (6 bases). V lost 5 bases to trimming and J lost 1 base, with 9 bases between them. The CDR3 loop spans 13 amino acids. Germline CDR1 and CDR2: MDHEN and SYDVKM. The CDR3 sequence is CASSARGSYEQYF. CDR3 nucleotides: TGTGCCAGCAGTGCCAGGGGTTCCTACGAGCAGTACTTC.

This sequence joins TRBV28 and TRBJ2-2; TRBD1 agrees at 9 bases. V lost 7 bases, J lost 13 bases, and 10 bases stayed unmatched. This CDR3 has 13 amino acids. In germline, CDR1 is MDHEN, CDR2 SYDVKM. The DNA for the CDR3 is TGTGCCAGCACATTCCCGGGACAGGGTAGGCTGTTTTTT. Its protein is CASTFPGQGRLFF. The whole variable domain, filled in from reference TRBV28 and TRBJ2-2, reads DVKVTQSSRYLVKRTGEKVFLECVQDMDHENMFWYRQDPGLGLRLIYFSYDVKMKEKGDIPEGYSVSREKKERFSLILESASTNQTSMYLCASTFPGQGRLFFGEGSRLTVL.

The V and J genes are TRBV2 and TRBJ1-1, with no clear D. V gave up 1 base and J gave up 11 bases, with 17 bases separating them. In germline, CDR1 is SNHLY, CDR2 FYNNEI. This CDR3 region has 14 residues. The CDR3 bases are TGTGCCAGCAGTGAAGACGGGCCCCAGAGGCCCGCTTTCTTT. Translating gives CASSEDGPQRPAFF.

The sample holds one count of this clone. This chain joins TRBV18 and TRBJ1-1; unclear D gene. V was pared by 3 bases and J by 1 base, with 6 bases between. The germline V gene encodes CDR1 KGHSH and CDR2 LQKENI. The CDR3 has 13 residues. The CDR3 DNA sequence: TGTGCCAGCTCACCGATGCGGAACACTGAAGCTTTCTTT. It translates to CASSPMRNTEAFF.

The chain recombines TRBV2 with TRBJ2-2; the match to TRBD1 covers 10 bases. In germline, CDR1 is SNHLY, CDR2 FYNNEI. The V gene end was trimmed by 6 bases and the J gene end by 4 bases; junction bases not matched to a gene: 2. The CDR3 is 14 residues long. The CDR3 reads CASSRTGGTGELFF. CDR3 DNA: TGTGCCAGCAGCCGGACAGGGGGCACCGGGGAGCTGTTTTTT.

The chain recombines TRBV30 with TRBJ2-1; D call uncertain. Germline V gene sequence: CDR1 GTSNPN, CDR2 SVGIG (reference sequence). This CDR3 has 12 amino acids. Trimming removed 4 bases at V and 10 bases at J, with 14 bases between. In DNA, the CDR3 is TGTGCCTGGACTAAATATGTGGTAGAGCAGTTCTTC. The encoded protein is CAWTKYVVEQFF. Based on the CDR3 plus reference TRBV30 and TRBJ2-1, the full variable domain is SQTIHQWPATLVQPVGSPLSLECTVEGTSNPNLYWYRQAAGRGLQLLFYSVGIGQISSEVPQNLSASRPQDRQFILSSKKLLLSDSGFYLCAWTKYVVEQFFGPGTRLTVL.